What follows is one T cell receptor (beta chain) and its context. The antigen is not known. The CDR3 regions of TCR beta were amplified from RNA transcripts. First-round RT-PCR targeting the TCR CDR3 was performed with the HTBI primer set. Using its own MiXCR run on the multiplex PCR reads, TCRdb lists one record per CDR3 protein. Of about 720,000 distinct CDR3 sequences in the sample, approximately 19% were seen once. Uncontrolled infection, other autoimmune disease, pregnancy or lactation excluded patients. Diagnoses were established using clinical symptoms, serum thyroxine and TRAb, thyroid ultrasound and orbital computed tomography. The data were taken from a study of T cells in Graves' hyperthyroidism and ophthalmopathy. Study-wide background: Peripheral blood specimens were obtained at initial diagnosis, prior to any treatment.

V was pared by 3 bases and J by 0 bases, with 4 bases of the junction left unmatched. This CDR3 spans 15 amino acids. CDR1 and CDR2 (germline): DFQATT, SNEGSKA (reference sequence). Regarding the study as a whole: Ophthalmopathy, which appeared later, was predicted by the model a median around 6.9 months before onset.

The V call is TRBV20-1, the J call TRBJ1-3; 8 bases agree with TRBD1. Sequenced material: blood. The TCR originated in a woman in her forties or fifties with Graves' hyperthyroidism that later progressed to Graves' ophthalmopathy. The CDR3 spells CSARHRGFSGNTIYF. Written as DNA, the CDR3 is TGCAGTGCTAGGCACAGGGGGTTCTCTGGAAACACCATATATTTT.